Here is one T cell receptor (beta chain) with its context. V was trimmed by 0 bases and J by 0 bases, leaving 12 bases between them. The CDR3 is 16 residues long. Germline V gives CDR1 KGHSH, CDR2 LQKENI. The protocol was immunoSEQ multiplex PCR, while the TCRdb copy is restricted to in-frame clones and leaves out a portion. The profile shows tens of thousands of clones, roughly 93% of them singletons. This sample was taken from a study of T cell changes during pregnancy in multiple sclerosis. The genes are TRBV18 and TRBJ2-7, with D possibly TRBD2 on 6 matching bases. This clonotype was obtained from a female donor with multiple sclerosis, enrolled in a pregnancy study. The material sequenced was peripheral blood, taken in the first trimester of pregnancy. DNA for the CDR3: TGTGCCAGCTCACCACCGACGGGGAGGAGCTCCTACGAGCAGTACTTC. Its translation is CASSPPTGRSSYEQYF.